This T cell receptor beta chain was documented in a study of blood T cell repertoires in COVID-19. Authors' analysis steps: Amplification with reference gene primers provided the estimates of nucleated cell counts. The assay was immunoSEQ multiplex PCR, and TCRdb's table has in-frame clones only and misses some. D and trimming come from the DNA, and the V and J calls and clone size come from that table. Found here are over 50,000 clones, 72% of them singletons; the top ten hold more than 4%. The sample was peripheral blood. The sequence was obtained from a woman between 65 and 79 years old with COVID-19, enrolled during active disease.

CDR3 sequence: CASSTPNRGNEAFF. Here the CDR3 DNA reads TGTGCCAGCAGCACCCCAAACAGGGGAAATGAAGCTTTCTTT. V gene TRBV6-2 or TRBV6-3 combines with J gene TRBJ1-1; TRBD1 aligns across 7 bases. Germline values: CDR1 MNHEY, CDR2 SVGEGT. The junction had 11 bases not matched to a gene; V was cut back by 6 bases and J by 7 bases. The CDR3 extends over 14 amino acids.